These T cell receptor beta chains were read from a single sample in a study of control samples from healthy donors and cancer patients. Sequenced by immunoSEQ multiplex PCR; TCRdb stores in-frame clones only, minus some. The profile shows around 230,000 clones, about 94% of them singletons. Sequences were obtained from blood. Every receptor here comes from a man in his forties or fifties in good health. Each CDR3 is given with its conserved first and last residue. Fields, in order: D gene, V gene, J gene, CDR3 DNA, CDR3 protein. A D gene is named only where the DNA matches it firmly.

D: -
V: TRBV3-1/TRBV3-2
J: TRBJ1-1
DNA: TGTGCCAGCAGCCAAGCGGGTAGCGGGAACACTGAAGCTTTCTTT
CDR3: CASSQAGSGNTEAFF

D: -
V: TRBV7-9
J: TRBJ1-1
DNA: TGTGCCAGCGGGGGGGGTCTGAACACTGAAGCTTTCTTT
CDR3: CASGGGLNTEAFF

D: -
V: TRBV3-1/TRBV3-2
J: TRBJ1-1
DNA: TGTGCCAGCAGCCTAAGAGGGGCCGGGGACACTGAAGCTTTCTTT
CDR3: CASSLRGAGDTEAFF

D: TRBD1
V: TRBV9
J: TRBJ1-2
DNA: TGTGCCAGCAGCACCACCCCGACAGGGCTAGGCTATGGCTACACCTTC
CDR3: CASSTTPTGLGYGYTF

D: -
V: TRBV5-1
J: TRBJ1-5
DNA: TGCGCCAGCAGCTTGGACGGGGGCAGTCAGCCCCAGCATTTT
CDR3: CASSLDGGSQPQHF

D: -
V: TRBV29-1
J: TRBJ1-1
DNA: TGCAGCGTACAGAACACTGAAGCTTTCTTT
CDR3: CSVQNTEAFF

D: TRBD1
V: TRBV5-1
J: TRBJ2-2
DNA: TGCGCCAGCAGCAGAGAGGGACAGGGAATGGCCGGGGAGCTGTTTTTT
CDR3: CASSREGQGMAGELFF

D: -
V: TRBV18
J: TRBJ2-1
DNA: TGTGCCAGCTCACCCTTTTGGGAGACTTCCAATGAGCAGTTCTTC
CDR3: CASSPFWETSNEQFF

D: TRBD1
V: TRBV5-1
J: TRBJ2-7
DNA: TGCGCCAGCAGCCCGACAGGGACCCTCTACGAGCAGTACTTC
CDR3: CASSPTGTLYEQYF

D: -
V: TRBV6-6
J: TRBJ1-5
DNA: TGTGCCAGCAGTTACGGGGGGGCCAACAATCAGCCCCAGCATTTT
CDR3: CASSYGGANNQPQHF

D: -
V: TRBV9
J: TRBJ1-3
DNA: TGTGCCAGCAGCGTAGATCCCCGACAGACTGGAAACACCATATATTTT
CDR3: CASSVDPRQTGNTIYF

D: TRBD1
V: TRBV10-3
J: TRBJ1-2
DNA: TGTGCCATCAGTGAAGGGGGCCTCTATGGCTACACCTTC
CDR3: CAISEGGLYGYTF

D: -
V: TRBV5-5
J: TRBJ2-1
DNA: TGTGCCAGCAGCTTGTACAATGAGCAGTTCTTC
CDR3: CASSLYNEQFF

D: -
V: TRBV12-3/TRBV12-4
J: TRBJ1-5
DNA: TGTGCCAGCAGTGCGGGGTATGATCAGCCCCAGCATTTT
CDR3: CASSAGYDQPQHF

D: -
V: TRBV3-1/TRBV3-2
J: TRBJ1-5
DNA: TGTGCCAGCAGTCTCGGGGGATACGGCAATCAGCCCCAGCATTTT
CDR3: CASSLGGYGNQPQHF

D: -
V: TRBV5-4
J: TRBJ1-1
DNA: TGTGCCAGCAGCTCGATAGTTATGACTGAAGCTTTCTTT
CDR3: CASSSIVMTEAFF

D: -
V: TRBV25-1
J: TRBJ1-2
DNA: TGTGCCAGCGCTGGGTCTGGCTCGTTCTATGGCTACACCTTC
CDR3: CASAGSGSFYGYTF

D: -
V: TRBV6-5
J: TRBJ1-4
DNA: TGTGCCAGCAGGCAATGGGGGGCTGGGGAGGAAAAACTGTTTTTT
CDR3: CASRQWGAGEEKLFF

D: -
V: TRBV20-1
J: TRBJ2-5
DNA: TGCAGTGCTAGACCCACGGGGACCCAGTACTTC
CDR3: CSARPTGTQYF

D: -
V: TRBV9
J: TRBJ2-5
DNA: TGTGCCAGCAGCGTATTTGGACCCGGGAAGGAGACCCAGTACTTC
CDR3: CASSVFGPGKETQYF

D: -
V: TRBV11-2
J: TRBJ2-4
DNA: TGTGCCAGCAGCTTAGGGATCGTCGGGGCAAACATTCAGTACTTC
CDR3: CASSLGIVGANIQYF

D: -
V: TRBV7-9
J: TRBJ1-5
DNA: TGTGCCAGCAGCCTTATAGGGGATAGCAATCAGCCCCAGCATTTT
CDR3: CASSLIGDSNQPQHF